The clone carrying this T cell receptor (beta chain) was counted many times. The antigen is not known. Diagnoses were made from clinical symptoms, serum measures (thyroxine and TRAb), thyroid ultrasound and orbital computed tomography. Out of roughly 9.1 ml of fresh peripheral blood came the PBMCs. Germline assignment: CDR1 MDHEN and CDR2 SYDVKM. Between the trimmed V and J ends, which lost 2 bases and 5 bases, there was a span of 12 bases. This CDR3 has 14 residues. TCR beta CDR3 region amplification was performed from RNA transcripts. First-round RT-PCR of the TCR CDR3 relied on the HTBI primer set. TCRdb itself ran the multiplex PCR reads through MiXCR, one entry per CDR3 protein. The profile shows some 650,000 distinct CDR3 sequences, 16% of them singletons. The sample is drawn from a study of T cells in Graves' hyperthyroidism and ophthalmopathy. Whole-study findings and limits: Blood also held most thyroid clonotypes expanded beyond 0.001.

Sequencing used blood. The sequence came from a middle-aged woman with Graves' ophthalmopathy. The gene calls are TRBV28 and TRBJ2-5, with D unclear. CDR3 region: CASSLPDARETQYF. The DNA of the CDR3 is TGTGCCAGCAGTTTACCCGACGCGCGGGAGACCCAGTACTTC.